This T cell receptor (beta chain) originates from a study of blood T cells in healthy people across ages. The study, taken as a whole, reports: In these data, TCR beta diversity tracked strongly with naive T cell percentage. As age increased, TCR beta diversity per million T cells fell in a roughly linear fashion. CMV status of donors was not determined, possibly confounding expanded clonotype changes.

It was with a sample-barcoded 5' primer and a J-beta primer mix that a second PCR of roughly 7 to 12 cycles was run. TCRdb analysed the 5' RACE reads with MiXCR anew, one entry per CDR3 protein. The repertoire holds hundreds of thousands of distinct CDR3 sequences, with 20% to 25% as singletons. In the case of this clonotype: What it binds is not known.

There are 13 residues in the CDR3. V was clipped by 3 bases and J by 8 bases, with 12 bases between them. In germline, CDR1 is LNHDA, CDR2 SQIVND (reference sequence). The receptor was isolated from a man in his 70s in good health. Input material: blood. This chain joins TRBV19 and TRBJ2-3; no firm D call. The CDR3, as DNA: TGTGCCAGTAGTATCGAGTTTTCCAGTACGCAGTATTTT. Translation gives CASSIEFSSTQYF.